This TCR beta chain was identified during a study of T cell repertoires in cytomegalovirus infection. CDR1 and CDR2 from the germline V gene are KGHSH and LQKENI. The CDR3 has 15 residues. The V segment lost 6 bases and the J segment 4 bases; nucleotides outside the gene matches: 9. TCRdb analysed the reads with MiXCR anew, one entry per CDR3 protein. The sample lists roughly 280,000 distinct CDR3 sequences; approximately 9.2% were seen once. V gene TRBV18 combines with J gene TRBJ2-3, with 8 positions matching TRBD1. Sequences were obtained from PBMCs. This clonotype originated in a human donor in good health (CMV status not recorded). Some clones in this sample may be carry-over from other donors' samples. CDR3 in DNA: TGTGCCAGCTCGCCTGACAGGGGCTCCGCAGATACGCAGTATTTT. This codes for CASSPDRGSADTQYF.